The clone carrying this TCR beta chain was detected many times. Preparation of the TCRbeta library involved a method that used unique molecular identifiers. TCRdb reanalysed the PCR reads using MiXCR and keeps one entry per CDR3 protein. The repertoire includes 900,000 or so distinct CDR3 sequences, under 20% of them detected once, and 5% sits in the top ten. These data belong to a study of T-cell reconstitution after alpha-beta-depleted transplantation in children. The sequence was collected from a male patient between 10 and 17 years old who had a stem cell transplant for acute lymphoblastic leukemia, so the T cells may come from the graft donor. The specimen comprised PBMCs, mostly from graft donor cells, sampled 360 days after TCRalphabeta/CD19-depleted stem cell transplant.

CDR3 sequence reads: CASSPVTGTDTQYF. In DNA form, the CDR3 reads TGCGCCAGCAGCCCAGTTACAGGGACAGATACGCAGTATTTT. The chain joins TRBV5-1 to TRBJ2-3; D perhaps matches TRBD1 (6 bases). The germline gives CDR1 SGHRS, CDR2 YFSETQ. The CDR3 is 14 residues long. V lost 4 bases and J 3 bases, leaving 12 bases between the germline ends.